Listed here are 11 T cell receptor beta chains from one sample, sequenced in a study of shared clonotypes between healthy human individuals. CD8 cells regarded as naive lacked CD45RO, were positively chosen for CCR7, and omitted terminally differentiated effector memory CD45RA+ cells. Measured with immunoSEQ multiplex PCR; TCRdb has only the in-frame clones, and not every one. The sample includes about 2.1 million clones, about 92% of them seen just once. The sample comprised naive CD8+ T cells from PBMCs. These receptor sequences come from a man younger than 30 in good health. Some clones in this sample may be carry-over from other donors' samples.

The rearrangement joins TRBV7-2 to TRBJ1-2; TRBD1 aligns across 7 bases. The CDR3 length is 13 residues. With V trimmed by 4 bases and J by 4 bases, 3 bases remained unmatched. Germline V gene lookup returns CDR1 SGHTA and CDR2 FQGNSA. CDR3 protein: CASSSGTAYGYTF. CDR3 in DNA: TGTGCCAGCAGCTCCGGGACAGCCTATGGCTACACCTTC.

The chain couples TRBV4-1 to TRBJ1-1, with a possible D match to TRBD1 (6 bases). The germline V and J ends were trimmed by 3 bases and 11 bases, with 22 bases remaining between them. The germline V gene encodes CDR1 MGHRA and CDR2 YSYEKL. The length of the CDR3 is 15 residues. The CDR3 region has the DNA TGCGCCAGCAGCCAGGGGGGGACATCTCCCCCAGGGGCTTTCTTT. This encodes CASSQGGTSPPGAFF.

This chain uses TRBV5-1 with TRBJ1-1; D remains ambiguous. Trimming pared 10 bases from V and 6 bases from J, leaving 22 bases between. CDR3 length: 14 residues. Germline V lookup: CDR1 SGHRS, CDR2 YFSETQ. The CDR3 region is CASQLSGYGSEAFF. Here the CDR3 DNA reads TGCGCCTCCCAGTTATCGGGGTACGGATCTGAAGCTTTCTTT.

This chain connects TRBV28 to TRBJ2-7; D is perhaps TRBD2 (6 bases). Trimming shortened V by 5 bases and J by 3 bases, and 11 bases separated the two germline ends. This CDR3 has 13 residues. Germline loops: CDR1 MDHEN, CDR2 SYDVKM. In DNA form, the CDR3 reads TGTGCCAGCAGTGTGGAGGGTGGCTACGAGCAGTACTTC. The encoded protein is CASSVEGGYEQYF.

The chain uses TRBV4-3 and TRBJ2-1; 15 bases map to TRBD2. The CDR3 is made up of 15 amino acids. Per germline, CDR1 LGHNA and CDR2 YSLEER. The ends lost 4 bases at V and 8 bases at J; junction bases unmatched: 3. The CDR3 region is CASSPGLAGGDEQFF. CDR3 coding DNA: TGCGCCAGCAGCCCTGGACTAGCGGGAGGGGATGAGCAGTTCTTC.

Only a few counts were recorded for this clone. V usage is TRBV9 and J usage is TRBJ2-1; tentatively, D is TRBD2 (7 bases). This CDR3 is built from 12 residues. V shed 0 bases and J shed 15 bases, with 13 bases lying between them. The germline V gene has CDR1 SGDLS and CDR2 YYNGEE. CDR3 residues: CASSVGGGLPFF. The CDR3 DNA reads TGTGCCAGCAGCGTAGGGGGGGGCCTCCCGTTCTTC.

V usage is TRBV9 and J usage is TRBJ2-1, with 8 bases aligning to TRBD2. CDR3 length equals 15 residues. With 3 bases clipped from V and 8 bases from J, the junction kept 10 bases outside the gene matches. Germline values: CDR1 SGDLS, CDR2 YYNGEE. The CDR3 DNA reads TGTGCCAGCAGCGACAATAGCGGGAAGTCCCATGAGCAGTTCTTC. It encodes CASSDNSGKSHEQFF.

The chain employs TRBV12-5 and TRBJ2-2; 9 bases are shared with TRBD1. Trimming cost V 4 bases and J 4 bases; bases outside gene matches: 13. Germline V gene data show CDR1 as LGHNT and CDR2 as FRNRAP. CDR3 size: 18 residues. The CDR3 DNA follows: TGTGCTAGTGGTTCCTCCCGGGACAGGGTTATGAGCACCGGGGAGCTGTTTTTT. Protein sequence: CASGSSRDRVMSTGELFF.

The chain couples TRBV5-1 to TRBJ2-1; 9 bases fit TRBD2. V lost 4 bases, J lost 3 bases, and 14 bases stayed unmatched. The V gene's germline CDR1 is SGHRS and CDR2 YFSETQ. CDR3 length equals 18 residues. CDR3 loop: CASSGGLAASPFYNEQFF. In DNA, the CDR3 is TGCGCCAGCAGCGGGGGACTAGCAGCGTCCCCTTTCTACAATGAGCAGTTCTTC.

The CDR3 coding sequence is TGCGCCAGCAAAATAGGGGGACTAGCGGTCAATGAGCAGTTCTTC. Protein product: CASKIGGLAVNEQFF. The V gene is TRBV10-2, the J gene TRBJ2-1; 11 bases are a match to TRBD2. The V and J ends lost 7 bases and 6 bases, in that order; junction bases with no gene match: 8. Per germline, CDR1 WSHSY and CDR2 SAAADI. CDR3 length equals 15 residues.

The chain couples TRBV30 to TRBJ2-7, with 13 nucleotides matching TRBD2. The CDR3 sequence is 17 residues long. V was clipped by 3 bases and J by 2 bases; unmatched bases: 10. CDR1 and CDR2 from the germline V gene are GTSNPN and SVGIG (reference sequence). The CDR3 DNA sequence: TGTGCCTGGAGCGCCCCGGGACTAGCGGGGAGAACCTACGAGCAGTACTTC. Translation: CAWSAPGLAGRTYEQYF.